A single sample is the source of the 16 T cell receptor beta chains below, sequenced in a study of CD8+ T cells in alopecia areata. Reverse transcription of extracted RNA yielded cDNA, which provided the sequencing template. TCRdb's table, derived via immunoSEQ multiplex PCR, lists solely in-frame clones and lacks some. The sample gives 150,000 or so clones, around 47% of which show up once; 6.5% to 7.5% is in the top ten. The sample comprised CD4+ T cells sorted from blood. These receptors originate from a human donor with alopecia areata.

The chain combines TRBV4-1 with TRBJ2-1, with TRBD1 identical over 7 bases. CDR1 MGHRA and CDR2 YSYEKL come from the germline V gene. The CDR3 loop spans 13 amino acids. The V gene end was trimmed by 5 bases and the J gene end by 8 bases; junction bases not matched to a gene: 6. The CDR3 loop is CASSGTESYEQFF. CDR3 coding DNA: TGCGCCAGCAGCGGGACAGAATCATATGAGCAGTTCTTC.

This clone was seen only a few times. The CDR3 spells CASSNRDLLDTQYF. As DNA, the CDR3 is TGTGCCAGCAGCAACCGGGACCTCTTGGATACGCAGTATTTT. The chain is built from TRBV7-9 and TRBJ2-3; D could derive from TRBD1 or TRBD2 (5 bases each). This CDR3 region has 14 residues. Germline values: CDR1 SEHNR, CDR2 FQNEAQ (reference sequence). With 5 bases removed from V and 6 bases from J, the gap between germline ends came to 15 bases. The variable domain in full, with the rest retrieved from reference TRBV7-9 and TRBJ2-3, is DTGVSQNPRHKITKRGQNVTFRCDPISEHNRLYWYRQTLGQGPEFLTYFQNEAQLEKSRLLSDRFSAERPKGSFSTLEIQRTEQGDSAMYLCASSNRDLLDTQYFGPGTRLTVL.

This chain joins TRBV29-1 and TRBJ2-3; D call uncertain. The CDR3 is made up of 10 amino acids. The germline gives CDR1 SQVTM, CDR2 ANQGSEA. V was cut by 7 bases and J by 2 bases, with 4 bases left in between. The CDR3: CSGDTDTQYF. DNA of the CDR3: TGCAGCGGGGACACAGATACGCAGTATTTT.

The V and J genes are TRBV30 and TRBJ1-5; D is unclear. Trimming removed 0 bases from V and 4 bases from J, with 7 bases in between. Germline CDR1 reads GTSNPN; CDR2 reads SVGIG (reference sequence). This CDR3 is 13 amino acids long. The CDR3 protein is CAWSVKVNQPQHF. CDR3 nucleotide sequence: TGTGCCTGGAGTGTAAAGGTGAATCAGCCCCAGCATTTT. Together with reference TRBV30 and TRBJ1-5, the CDR3 gives the full variable domain: SQTIHQWPATLVQPVGSPLSLECTVEGTSNPNLYWYRQAAGRGLQLLFYSVGIGQISSEVPQNLSASRPQDRQFILSSKKLLLSDSGFYLCAWSVKVNQPQHFGDGTRLSIL.

The rearrangement joins TRBV30 to TRBJ1-1, with D hard to call. Trimming took 2 bases from V and 4 from J, leaving 14 bases between them. CDR3 length equals 14 residues. The germline gives CDR1 GTSNPN, CDR2 SVGIG (reference sequence). CDR3 bases: TGTGCCTGGAGTACCGGGAGGCGGGCCACTGAAGCTTTCTTT. It translates to CAWSTGRRATEAFF.

In its sample, this clone was seen a few times. This chain links TRBV30 with TRBJ1-5; D ambiguous. CDR3 length equals 13 residues. V was pared by 2 bases and J by 5 bases, with 10 bases between. Germline-derived CDR1 and CDR2 are GTSNPN and SVGIG (reference sequence). The CDR3 loop reads CAWSYGSDQPQHF. The CDR3 nucleotides read TGTGCCTGGAGTTACGGGTCGGATCAGCCCCAGCATTTT.

This clone was observed a few times. The chain links TRBV7-9 to TRBJ2-1; D remains unclear. The ends were cut back, 5 bases at V and 7 bases at J, with 9 bases in the middle. The CDR3 is made up of 12 amino acids. Germline loops: CDR1 SEHNR, CDR2 FQNEAQ (reference sequence). The DNA of the CDR3 is TGTGCCAGCAGCGCCGTTTCGAATGAGCAGTTCTTC. Amino acids: CASSAVSNEQFF.

The chain joins TRBV2 to TRBJ1-5, with D uncertain. CDR1 and CDR2 (germline): SNHLY, FYNNEI. The CDR3 consists of 13 residues. Trimming shortened V by 2 bases and J by 6 bases, and 8 bases separated the two germline ends. The CDR3 spells CASSELDGQPQHF. In DNA form, the CDR3 reads TGTGCCAGCAGTGAACTTGATGGTCAGCCCCAGCATTTT.

The rearrangement uses TRBV25-1 and TRBJ1-5, with D unclear. This CDR3 contains 14 residues. Germline loops: CDR1 MGHDK, CDR2 SYGVNS. V shed 1 base and J shed 1 base, with 5 bases lying between them. CDR3: CASSEWNSNQPQHF. Written as DNA, the CDR3 is TGTGCCAGCAGTGAATGGAACAGCAATCAGCCCCAGCATTTT.

The rearrangement joins TRBV20-1 to TRBJ2-3; no definite D call. The V and J ends lost 6 bases and 2 bases respectively, with 6 bases between them. Germline values: CDR1 DFQATT, CDR2 SNEGSKA (reference sequence). The CDR3 has 11 amino acids. The DNA of the CDR3 is TGCAGTGCCGGCCTCACAGATACGCAGTATTTT. This encodes CSAGLTDTQYF.

This clone has only a few counts. The chain joins TRBV6-5 to TRBJ1-5; D unclear. The CDR3 runs to 15 residues. Germline V lookup: CDR1 MNHEY, CDR2 SVGAGI. V dropped 3 bases and J dropped 5 bases, with 14 bases sitting between them. The DNA for the CDR3 is TGTGCCAGCAGTTATGGTCGATACGGCGATCAGCCCCAGCATTTT. Amino acids: CASSYGRYGDQPQHF.

The chain couples TRBV14 to TRBJ1-5, with 11 bases matching TRBD1. Germline lookup yields CDR1 SGHDN and CDR2 FVKESK. This CDR3 has 16 amino acids. V lost 4 bases, J lost 3 bases, and 5 bases stayed unmatched. The DNA of the CDR3 is TGTGCCAGCAGCCGACCGGGACAGGGGGTCAATCAGCCCCAGCATTTT. Amino acids: CASSRPGQGVNQPQHF.

This sequence joins TRBV30 and TRBJ2-2, with 7 bases fitting TRBD2. Losses at the gene ends were 1 base for V and 2 bases for J; bases not matched to a gene: 7. This CDR3 has 16 residues. CDR1 and CDR2 from the germline V gene are GTSNPN and SVGIG (reference sequence). The DNA of the CDR3 is TGTGCCTGGAGTGCCCTTAAGGGACTAAACACCGGGGAGCTGTTTTTT. It encodes CAWSALKGLNTGELFF. The full variable domain, completed using reference TRBV30 and TRBJ2-2, is SQTIHQWPATLVQPVGSPLSLECTVEGTSNPNLYWYRQAAGRGLQLLFYSVGIGQISSEVPQNLSASRPQDRQFILSSKKLLLSDSGFYLCAWSALKGLNTGELFFGEGSRLTVL.

The chain couples TRBV29-1 to TRBJ1-2; D gene unclear. The CDR3 length is 14 residues. CDR1 and CDR2 from the germline V gene are SQVTM and ANQGSEA. The ends were cut back, 0 bases at V and 5 bases at J, with 13 bases in the middle. Here the CDR3 reads CSVEDRGNRYGYTF. Here the CDR3 DNA reads TGCAGCGTTGAAGATCGTGGAAACCGGTATGGCTACACCTTC.

The rearrangement uses TRBV29-1 and TRBJ1-1, with 8 bases identical to TRBD1. The V gene end was trimmed by 5 bases and the J gene end by 2 bases; junction bases not matched to a gene: 4. The germline CDR1 and CDR2 sequences are SQVTM and ANQGSEA. CDR3 size: 13 residues. The CDR3 here is CSVPGQANTEAFF. The CDR3 bases are TGCAGCGTTCCGGGACAGGCCAACACTGAAGCTTTCTTT. Combining the CDR3 with reference TRBV29-1 and TRBJ1-1 gives the whole variable domain SAVISQKPSRDICQRGTSLTIQCQVDSQVTMMFWYRQQPGQSLTLIATANQGSEATYESGFVIDKFPISRPNLTFSTLTVSNMSPEDSSIYLCSVPGQANTEAFFGQGTRLTVV.

This clone has more than one count but fewer than ten. The chain combines TRBV30 with TRBJ2-1; 9 bases align to TRBD2. The germline V gene encodes CDR1 GTSNPN and CDR2 SVGIG (reference sequence). The CDR3 totals 14 residues. Trimming removed 3 bases from V and 9 bases from J; junction bases left unmatched: 9. The CDR3 protein is CAWSLAGTGGEQFF. CDR3 bases: TGTGCCTGGAGCCTAGCGGGAACGGGGGGTGAGCAGTTCTTC.